The rows below give T cell receptor beta chains drawn from one sample of a study of vaccination effects on CD4 cells after COVID-19. Assay: immunoSEQ multiplex PCR; the TCRdb copy retains only in-frame clones and omits some. In the table there are 57,000 or so clones, about 81% of which are singletons. Their target antigens are unknown. Source: CD4+ T cells from PBMCs cultured without peptide, taken after COVID-19 vaccination. These receptors came from a human donor who received a COVID-19 vaccine. Both conserved end residues are part of each CDR3. D genes are given only for firm matches. Some rows have no size entry. The others give once, few or many, or a class for an expanded clone.

v_call: TRBV18
clone_size: NA
cdr3_length: 15
j_call: TRBJ2-2
d_call: NA
cdr3_nt: TGTGCCAGCTCACGCGGACAGAAGAACACCGGGGAGCTGTTTTTT
cdr3_aa: CASSRGQKNTGELFF

v_call: TRBV9
clone_size: NA
cdr3_length: 15
j_call: TRBJ1-1
d_call: NA
cdr3_nt: TGTGCCAGCAGCGTAGGAGAAGCAATGAACACTGAAGCTTTCTTT
cdr3_aa: CASSVGEAMNTEAFF

v_call: TRBV21-1
clone_size: NA
cdr3_length: 16
j_call: TRBJ2-5
d_call: NA
cdr3_nt: TGTGCCAGCAGCAAAAAGGGACTAGCGGACCCAGAGACCCAGTACTTC
cdr3_aa: CASSKKGLADPETQYF

v_call: TRBV7-8
clone_size: NA
cdr3_length: 15
j_call: TRBJ2-5
d_call: TRBD2
cdr3_nt: TGTGCCAGCAGGTTAAAGCGGGGGAAGGAGGAGACCCAGTACTTC
cdr3_aa: CASRLKRGKEETQYF

v_call: TRBV9
clone_size: NA
cdr3_length: 16
j_call: TRBJ2-7
d_call: TRBD2
cdr3_nt: TGTGCCAGCAGCGTAGGACTAGCGGGAGCAAGATACGAGCAGTACTTC
cdr3_aa: CASSVGLAGARYEQYF

v_call: TRBV5-1
clone_size: NA
cdr3_length: 13
j_call: TRBJ2-7
d_call: NA
cdr3_nt: TGCGCCAGCAGCGCGGGACTCACCTACGAGCAGTACTTC
cdr3_aa: CASSAGLTYEQYF

v_call: TRBV2
clone_size: NA
cdr3_length: 14
j_call: TRBJ1-5
d_call: TRBD1
cdr3_nt: TGTGCCAGTCGCCGGGACAGTTCGGGTCAGCCCCAGCATTTT
cdr3_aa: CASRRDSSGQPQHF

v_call: TRBV10-2
clone_size: few
cdr3_length: 13
j_call: TRBJ1-2
d_call: NA
cdr3_nt: TGCGCCAGCAGTGAGGTACAGTCTCTCGGCTACACCTTC
cdr3_aa: CASSEVQSLGYTF

v_call: TRBV3-1/TRBV3-2
clone_size: NA
cdr3_length: 17
j_call: TRBJ1-2
d_call: NA
cdr3_nt: TGTGCCAGCACCCAGGGATGGAGAAGGGTCTTGTTTGATGGCTACACCTTC
cdr3_aa: CASTQGWRRVLFDGYTF

v_call: TRBV28
clone_size: few
cdr3_length: 15
j_call: TRBJ1-1
d_call: NA
cdr3_nt: TGTGCCAGCAGTTTAGGCGGGGAGAGGCACACTGAAGCTTTCTTT
cdr3_aa: CASSLGGERHTEAFF

v_call: TRBV7-2
clone_size: NA
cdr3_length: 14
j_call: TRBJ2-7
d_call: TRBD2
cdr3_nt: TGTGCCAGCAGCTTAGGGGGACTAGTCATCAAGCAGTACTTC
cdr3_aa: CASSLGGLVIKQYF

v_call: TRBV28
clone_size: NA
cdr3_length: 16
j_call: TRBJ2-7
d_call: TRBD2
cdr3_nt: TGTGCCAGCAGCCGACTAGCGGGAAGTAGGGCCTACGAGCAGTACTTC
cdr3_aa: CASSRLAGSRAYEQYF

v_call: TRBV25-1
clone_size: NA
cdr3_length: 12
j_call: TRBJ2-1
d_call: NA
cdr3_nt: TGTGCCAGCAGCCCGAAACTTGGGGAGCAGTTCTTC
cdr3_aa: CASSPKLGEQFF

v_call: TRBV10-3
clone_size: once
cdr3_length: 15
j_call: TRBJ1-1
d_call: TRBD1
cdr3_nt: TGTGCCATCAGTGAGAAAGGGACAGGGGTCACTGAAGCTTTCTTT
cdr3_aa: CAISEKGTGVTEAFF

v_call: TRBV18
clone_size: NA
cdr3_length: 14
j_call: TRBJ1-1
d_call: NA
cdr3_nt: TGTGCCAGCTCACCACCATCGGTCAACACTGAAGCTTTCTTT
cdr3_aa: CASSPPSVNTEAFF

v_call: TRBV5-5
clone_size: few
cdr3_length: 15
j_call: TRBJ2-1
d_call: NA
cdr3_nt: TGTGCCAGCAGCTTGAGGCAGGGGACCGACAATGAGCAGTTCTTC
cdr3_aa: CASSLRQGTDNEQFF

v_call: TRBV30
clone_size: NA
cdr3_length: 15
j_call: TRBJ1-6
d_call: NA
cdr3_nt: TGTGCCTGGATGAAACAAGTTGGTTTCAATTCACCCCTCCACTTT
cdr3_aa: CAWMKQVGFNSPLHF

v_call: TRBV7-6
clone_size: once
cdr3_length: 15
j_call: TRBJ2-3
d_call: NA
cdr3_nt: TGTGCCAGCAGCTTAGCTAGCGCTCTCACAGATACGCAGTATTTT
cdr3_aa: CASSLASALTDTQYF

v_call: TRBV30
clone_size: few
cdr3_length: 13
j_call: TRBJ1-5
d_call: NA
cdr3_nt: TGTGCCTGGAGTGTAACCCTGAATCAGCCCCAGCATTTT
cdr3_aa: CAWSVTLNQPQHF

v_call: TRBV7-9
clone_size: NA
cdr3_length: 15
j_call: TRBJ2-1
d_call: TRBD2
cdr3_nt: TGTGCCAGCGTTTGGACTAGCGGGGGTTGGAATGAGCAGTTCTTC
cdr3_aa: CASVWTSGGWNEQFF

v_call: TRBV18
clone_size: few
cdr3_length: 18
j_call: TRBJ2-7
d_call: NA
cdr3_nt: TGTGCCAGCTCACCGCAGGGATCAGCGGGCGTTAGCTCCTACGAGCAGTACTTC
cdr3_aa: CASSPQGSAGVSSYEQYF

v_call: TRBV30
clone_size: NA
cdr3_length: 14
j_call: TRBJ1-5
d_call: TRBD1
cdr3_nt: TGTGCCTGGAGTAGCGGACAGGCGTATCAGCCCCAGCATTTT
cdr3_aa: CAWSSGQAYQPQHF

v_call: TRBV28
clone_size: NA
cdr3_length: 14
j_call: TRBJ2-7
d_call: NA
cdr3_nt: TGTGCCAGCAGTTTGTTGCCGAGCTCCTACGAGCAGTACTTC
cdr3_aa: CASSLLPSSYEQYF

v_call: TRBV29-1
clone_size: NA
cdr3_length: 14
j_call: TRBJ1-2
d_call: NA
cdr3_nt: TGCAGCGCGTCGCCTTCAGGGAGGAACTATGGCTACACCTTC
cdr3_aa: CSASPSGRNYGYTF

v_call: TRBV30
clone_size: NA
cdr3_length: 16
j_call: TRBJ2-3
d_call: TRBD2
cdr3_nt: TGTGCCTGGACCAGACTAGCGTCCTCTAGCACAGATACGCAGTATTTT
cdr3_aa: CAWTRLASSSTDTQYF

v_call: TRBV11-2
clone_size: few
cdr3_length: 15
j_call: TRBJ1-2
d_call: NA
cdr3_nt: TGTGCCAGCAGCCGATCAATACAGGGAACCTACGGCTACACCTTC
cdr3_aa: CASSRSIQGTYGYTF

v_call: TRBV5-1
clone_size: NA
cdr3_length: 14
j_call: TRBJ1-1
d_call: TRBD1
cdr3_nt: TGCGCCAGCAGCCTGGGCTCGGGGACAGCAGAAGCTTTCTTT
cdr3_aa: CASSLGSGTAEAFF

v_call: TRBV20-1
clone_size: NA
cdr3_length: 13
j_call: TRBJ1-1
d_call: NA
cdr3_nt: TGCAGTGCTAGTGGACAGATAAACACTGAAGCTTTCTTT
cdr3_aa: CSASGQINTEAFF

v_call: TRBV11-2
clone_size: NA
cdr3_length: 16
j_call: TRBJ2-7
d_call: TRBD1
cdr3_nt: TGTGCCAGCAACCCTTTTGGGGGGACAGGAAGCCACGAGCAGTACTTC
cdr3_aa: CASNPFGGTGSHEQYF

v_call: TRBV3-1/TRBV3-2
clone_size: few
cdr3_length: 14
j_call: TRBJ1-3
d_call: NA
cdr3_nt: TGTGCCAGCAGCCACACAGGGTCCGGAAACACCATATATTTT
cdr3_aa: CASSHTGSGNTIYF

v_call: TRBV30
clone_size: NA
cdr3_length: 13
j_call: TRBJ1-2
d_call: TRBD1
cdr3_nt: TGTGCCTGGAGTATCGGGACAGGGTTTGGCTACACCTTC
cdr3_aa: CAWSIGTGFGYTF

v_call: TRBV3-1/TRBV3-2
clone_size: NA
cdr3_length: 21
j_call: TRBJ2-5
d_call: TRBD2
cdr3_nt: TGTGCCAGCAGCCAAGATTTCGGGCTAGGACTAGCGGGGGGCCTGCAAGAGACCCAGTACTTC
cdr3_aa: CASSQDFGLGLAGGLQETQYF

v_call: TRBV6-5
clone_size: NA
cdr3_length: 16
j_call: TRBJ1-6
d_call: NA
cdr3_nt: TGTGCCAGCAGTTACTCGAGACAGACCTATAATTCACCCCTCCACTTT
cdr3_aa: CASSYSRQTYNSPLHF

v_call: TRBV2
clone_size: NA
cdr3_length: 12
j_call: TRBJ2-7
d_call: NA
cdr3_nt: TGTGCCAGCAGAGAGAACCTCTACGAGCAGTACTTC
cdr3_aa: CASRENLYEQYF

v_call: TRBV28
clone_size: NA
cdr3_length: 15
j_call: TRBJ1-2
d_call: TRBD1
cdr3_nt: TGTGCCAGCAGTCCCCGGACAGGGGGCGACTATGGCTACACCTTC
cdr3_aa: CASSPRTGGDYGYTF

v_call: TRBV7-8
clone_size: NA
cdr3_length: 14
j_call: TRBJ2-1
d_call: NA
cdr3_nt: TGTGCCAGCAGCCCCTTTGGGACCTACAATGAGCAGTTCTTC
cdr3_aa: CASSPFGTYNEQFF

v_call: TRBV10-1
clone_size: NA
cdr3_length: 15
j_call: TRBJ2-5
d_call: TRBD2
cdr3_nt: TGCGCCAGCAGTGAAAGCGGGGGGCCGTCGGGGACCCAGTACTTC
cdr3_aa: CASSESGGPSGTQYF

v_call: TRBV9
clone_size: NA
cdr3_length: 17
j_call: TRBJ2-3
d_call: TRBD1
cdr3_nt: TGTGCCAGCAGCCCGCTAAGGACAGGGCTGGGAAGAGATACGCAGTATTTT
cdr3_aa: CASSPLRTGLGRDTQYF

v_call: TRBV6-5
clone_size: few
cdr3_length: 13
j_call: TRBJ2-2
d_call: NA
cdr3_nt: TGTGCCAGCAGTCCTTTCCGCCTCCAGGGGCTGTTTTTT
cdr3_aa: CASSPFRLQGLFF

v_call: TRBV14
clone_size: NA
cdr3_length: 15
j_call: TRBJ2-1
d_call: NA
cdr3_nt: TGTGCCAGCAGCCCCGGTGGCGGGGCCACCAATGAGCAGTTCTTC
cdr3_aa: CASSPGGGATNEQFF

v_call: TRBV7-3
clone_size: few
cdr3_length: 16
j_call: TRBJ2-4
d_call: TRBD1
cdr3_nt: TGTGCCAGCAGCCCGACAGGGGGCGGCGCCAAAAACATTCAGTACTTC
cdr3_aa: CASSPTGGGAKNIQYF

v_call: TRBV12-3/TRBV12-4
clone_size: NA
cdr3_length: 13
j_call: TRBJ1-5
d_call: TRBD1
cdr3_nt: TGTGCCACCAGACAGGGGGCAGGTCAGCCCCAGCATTTT
cdr3_aa: CATRQGAGQPQHF

v_call: TRBV12-3/TRBV12-4
clone_size: NA
cdr3_length: 12
j_call: TRBJ1-2
d_call: NA
cdr3_nt: TGTGCCAGCAGCAACAGTGGTCGAGGCTACACCTTC
cdr3_aa: CASSNSGRGYTF

v_call: TRBV6-5
clone_size: NA
cdr3_length: 16
j_call: TRBJ2-2
d_call: TRBD1
cdr3_nt: TGTGCCAGCAGTTCACCGGGACAGGGGGCTGCCGGGGAGCTGTTTTTT
cdr3_aa: CASSSPGQGAAGELFF

v_call: TRBV30
clone_size: NA
cdr3_length: 13
j_call: TRBJ1-2
d_call: TRBD1
cdr3_nt: TGTGCCAGCCCCAGGGGGGATAACTATGGCTACACCTTC
cdr3_aa: CASPRGDNYGYTF

v_call: TRBV7-2
clone_size: NA
cdr3_length: 14
j_call: TRBJ1-1
d_call: TRBD1
cdr3_nt: TGTGCCAGCAGCTCGGGACAGGAGAACACTGAAGCTTTCTTT
cdr3_aa: CASSSGQENTEAFF

v_call: TRBV28
clone_size: NA
cdr3_length: 14
j_call: TRBJ2-7
d_call: NA
cdr3_nt: TGTGCCAGCATAAAGACCGGGCCACCCTACGAGCAGTACTTC
cdr3_aa: CASIKTGPPYEQYF

v_call: TRBV5-1
clone_size: NA
cdr3_length: 15
j_call: TRBJ2-2
d_call: NA
cdr3_nt: TGCGCCAGCAGCCTGCTTGACACCCACACCGGGGAGCTGTTTTTT
cdr3_aa: CASSLLDTHTGELFF

v_call: TRBV5-4
clone_size: NA
cdr3_length: 16
j_call: TRBJ2-1
d_call: TRBD2
cdr3_nt: TGTGCCAGCAGCCTGGAAGCTAGCGGGGTCTACAATGAGCAGTTCTTC
cdr3_aa: CASSLEASGVYNEQFF

v_call: TRBV10-3
clone_size: NA
cdr3_length: 14
j_call: TRBJ1-1
d_call: NA
cdr3_nt: TGTGCCATCAGTGGTGGGGCGGCAGGGCCTGAAGCTTTCTTT
cdr3_aa: CAISGGAAGPEAFF

v_call: TRBV28
clone_size: NA
cdr3_length: 15
j_call: TRBJ2-7
d_call: NA
cdr3_nt: TGTGCCAGCAGTGATCGGGAGTTTCTTTTTTACGAGCAGTACTTC
cdr3_aa: CASSDREFLFYEQYF

v_call: TRBV19
clone_size: NA
cdr3_length: 14
j_call: TRBJ1-3
d_call: NA
cdr3_nt: TGTGCCAGTAGTCCCCGTGGTGCGAGGTACACCATATATTTT
cdr3_aa: CASSPRGARYTIYF

v_call: TRBV29-1
clone_size: NA
cdr3_length: 12
j_call: TRBJ1-1
d_call: TRBD1
cdr3_nt: TGCAGCGTTGTATCTCACAGGGGAGCAGCTTTCTTT
cdr3_aa: CSVVSHRGAAFF

v_call: TRBV10-3
clone_size: few
cdr3_length: 13
j_call: TRBJ1-5
d_call: TRBD1
cdr3_nt: TGTGCCATCAGTGAGGAACCGGGACAGGGGAAGCATTTT
cdr3_aa: CAISEEPGQGKHF

v_call: TRBV7-9
clone_size: NA
cdr3_length: 15
j_call: TRBJ1-3
d_call: NA
cdr3_nt: TGTGCCAGCAGCTTGTTGAGGTCCGGTGGAAACACCATATATTTT
cdr3_aa: CASSLLRSGGNTIYF

v_call: TRBV7-2
clone_size: NA
cdr3_length: 14
j_call: TRBJ1-5
d_call: NA
cdr3_nt: TGTGCCAGCACCTCCTGGGGCAGCAATCAGCCCCAGCATTTT
cdr3_aa: CASTSWGSNQPQHF

v_call: TRBV2
clone_size: NA
cdr3_length: 14
j_call: TRBJ1-2
d_call: TRBD1
cdr3_nt: TGTGCCAGCCGATCGACAGGGGTGTTCTATGGCTACACCTTC
cdr3_aa: CASRSTGVFYGYTF

v_call: TRBV4-2
clone_size: NA
cdr3_length: 17
j_call: TRBJ1-2
d_call: NA
cdr3_nt: TGTGCCAGCAGCCAAGGAAAATCAGTGACAGTAGGCTATGGCTACACCTTC
cdr3_aa: CASSQGKSVTVGYGYTF

v_call: TRBV29-1
clone_size: NA
cdr3_length: 14
j_call: TRBJ1-1
d_call: NA
cdr3_nt: TGCAGCGTTGTTGGACGAACAATGAACACTGAAGCTTTCTTT
cdr3_aa: CSVVGRTMNTEAFF